Presented here are 30 T cell receptor beta chains from one specimen sequenced in a study of preoperative IRX-2 immunotherapy in early breast cancer. Regarding treatment: preoperative locoregional IRX-2 cytokine immunotherapy. Libraries were prepared by immunoSEQ multiplex PCR; TCRdb keeps only in-frame clonotypes and omits some of them. The table has 43,000 or so clones, less than 95% seen once. The sequences come from tumor tissue, collected after IRX-2 immunotherapy. These TCRs come from a human donor with breast cancer.

J is TRBJ1-5 and V is TRBV5-6; D unresolved. The V end was cut by 2 bases, the J end by 1 base, with 7 bases between. Germline V lookup: CDR1 SGHDT, CDR2 YYEEEE. The CDR3 has 14 amino acids. The CDR3 reads CASSFSDSNQPQHF. CDR3 bases: TGTGCCAGCAGCTTTTCCGACAGCAATCAGCCCCAGCATTTT.

The chain is built from TRBV2 and TRBJ2-3; a weak D match, TRBD1 (5 bases). The ends were cut back, 5 bases at V and 4 bases at J, with 7 bases in the middle. The CDR3 spans 12 residues. Germline CDR1 reads SNHLY; CDR2 reads FYNNEI. The CDR3 here is CASSRGPDTQYF. DNA of the CDR3: TGTGCCAGCAGTAGGGGCCCAGATACGCAGTATTTT.

The chain combines TRBV5-1 with TRBJ1-2; weak D call: TRBD1 (5 bases). CDR3 length: 13 amino acids. Germline values: CDR1 SGHRS, CDR2 YFSETQ. Trimming took off 0 bases at V and 6 bases at J, with 9 bases between the two ends. CDR3 bases: TGCGCCAGCAGCTTGGTGCAGGGACATGGCTACACCTTC. It yields the protein CASSLVQGHGYTF.

The rearrangement joins TRBV18 to TRBJ1-1; 7 bases agree with TRBD1. V lost 5 bases to trimming and J lost 5 bases; unmatched junction nucleotides: 5. This CDR3 is built from 13 residues. The germline CDR1 and CDR2 sequences are KGHSH and LQKENI. The CDR3 sequence is CASSEGARTEAFF. DNA of the CDR3: TGTGCCAGCTCAGAGGGGGCGAGAACTGAAGCTTTCTTT.

V usage is TRBV6-1 and J usage is TRBJ1-2; no firm D call. The CDR3 has 13 amino acids. V was clipped by 2 bases and J by 4 bases, with 8 bases between them. Germline loops: CDR1 MNHNS, CDR2 SASEGT. CDR3 nucleotides: TGTGCCAGCAGTGAACGGCAGCCCTATGGCTACACCTTC. Amino acids: CASSERQPYGYTF.

The J gene is TRBJ2-5, the V gene TRBV29-1; TRBD2 matches at 7 bases. Germline V gene lookup returns CDR1 SQVTM and CDR2 ANQGSEA. The CDR3 loop spans 13 amino acids. With V trimmed by 4 bases and J by 5 bases, 7 bases remained unmatched. Here the CDR3 reads CSVGGGLEETQYF. CDR3 in DNA: TGCAGCGTTGGGGGAGGGCTAGAGGAGACCCAGTACTTC.

V gene TRBV27 combines with J gene TRBJ1-4, with 9 bases fitting TRBD1. V gave up 0 bases and J gave up 7 bases; unmatched junction bases: 3. This CDR3 contains 15 residues. Germline V gene sequence: CDR1 MNHEY, CDR2 SMNVEV (reference sequence). CDR3 sequence reads: CASSLSGTGSEKLFF. The CDR3 bases are TGTGCCAGCAGTTTATCAGGGACAGGGTCTGAAAAACTGTTTTTT.

This chain connects TRBV5-1 to TRBJ1-4, with D possibly matching TRBD1 (6 bases). Between the trimmed V and J ends, which lost 3 bases and 1 base, there was a span of 13 bases. The germline CDR1 and CDR2 sequences are SGHRS and YFSETQ. CDR3 length equals 16 residues. CDR3 region: CASSYETGLTNEKLFF. CDR3 sequence (DNA): TGCGCCAGCAGCTACGAAACAGGGTTAACTAATGAAAAACTGTTTTTT.

The CDR3 protein is CSVAAGTRRGYTF. In nucleotides, the CDR3 is TGCAGCGTGGCGGCCGGGACACGACGTGGCTACACCTTC. This chain uses TRBV29-1 with TRBJ1-2; D may be TRBD1 (6 bases). The V gene lost 6 bases and the J gene lost 7 bases, with 18 bases spanning the gap. The germline gives CDR1 SQVTM, CDR2 ANQGSEA. The CDR3 is 13 amino acids.

J is TRBJ2-3 and V is TRBV5-1; 7 bases agree with TRBD2. J gave up 2 bases and V 4 bases, and 4 bases lay outside the gene matches. This CDR3 is built from 14 residues. From germline, CDR1 is SGHRS and CDR2 YFSETQ. The CDR3 spells CASSPGGSTDTQYF. CDR3 DNA sequence: TGCGCCAGCAGCCCCGGGGGGTCCACAGATACGCAGTATTTT.

This clone was recorded once. V usage is TRBV23-1 and J usage is TRBJ1-5; 9 bases match TRBD1. TRBV23-1 is an ORF, with its function uncertain. Losses at the gene ends were 4 bases for V and 3 bases for J; bases not matched to a gene: 4. This CDR3 spans 15 amino acids. CDR3 protein: CASSRRDRANQPQHF. The CDR3 DNA is TGCGCCAGCAGTCGCCGGGACAGGGCCAATCAGCCCCAGCATTTT.

This rearrangement joins TRBV4-2 to TRBJ2-2, with TRBD1 identical over 10 bases. Germline loops: CDR1 LGHNA, CDR2 YNFKEQ. With V trimmed by 0 bases and J by 7 bases, 5 bases remained unmatched. There are 16 residues in the CDR3. The CDR3 protein is CASSQDRTGGYGELFF. The CDR3 DNA reads as TGTGCCAGCAGCCAAGATCGGACAGGGGGTTACGGGGAGCTGTTTTTT.

This clone was seen just once. The J gene is TRBJ1-2, the V gene TRBV10-3, with 8 bases identical to TRBD1. CDR1 and CDR2 (germline): ENHRY, SYGVKD. The CDR3 is made up of 17 amino acids. V gave up 0 bases and J gave up 3 bases; unmatched junction bases: 9. The CDR3 DNA reads as TGTGCCATCAGTGAGTCGCTAAATACACAGGGGGACTATGGCTACACCTTC. Translated: CAISESLNTQGDYGYTF.

This clone was seen just once. The CDR3 loop is CASSPRQGYAEAFF. CDR3 coding DNA: TGTGCCAGCAGCCCAAGACAGGGATACGCTGAAGCTTTCTTT. This chain links TRBV9 with TRBJ1-1, with 7 bases identical to TRBD1. From germline, CDR1 is SGDLS and CDR2 YYNGEE. The CDR3 sequence is 14 residues long. The ends lost 4 bases at V and 6 bases at J; junction bases unmatched: 9. Using reference TRBV9 and TRBJ1-1 for the parts outside the CDR3, the full variable domain is DSGVTQTPKHLITATGQRVTLRCSPRSGDLSVYWYQQSLDQGLQFLIQYYNGEERAKGNILERFSAQQFPDLHSELNLSSLELGDSALYFCASSPRQGYAEAFFGQGTRLTVV.

This chain uses TRBV30 with TRBJ2-5; 8 bases map to TRBD2. This CDR3 has 15 residues. Germline loops: CDR1 GTSNPN, CDR2 SVGIG (reference sequence). V was clipped by 2 bases and J by 5 bases; unmatched bases: 10. CDR3 region: CAWSLKFGGAETQYF. Here the CDR3 DNA reads TGTGCCTGGAGTCTCAAATTCGGGGGGGCGGAGACCCAGTACTTC.

The rearrangement uses TRBV29-1 and TRBJ1-1; D possibly corresponds to TRBD1 (6 bases). The CDR3 totals 14 residues. V lost 7 bases and J lost 1, with 16 bases in between. Germline CDR1 SQVTM, CDR2 ANQGSEA. The chain's CDR3 is CSAKRQARNTEAFF. CDR3 in DNA: TGCAGCGCCAAACGACAGGCGAGGAACACTGAAGCTTTCTTT.

This clone was found once. The rearrangement joins TRBV5-6 to TRBJ2-7; 10 bases match TRBD1. J gave up 2 bases and V 2 bases, and 7 bases lay outside the gene matches. This CDR3 is 16 amino acids long. CDR1 is SGHDT, CDR2 YYEEEE, per germline. The CDR3 DNA reads as TGTGCCAGCAGCTTAAAGGGACAGGGGTCGACCTACGAGCAGTACTTC. It is translated as CASSLKGQGSTYEQYF.

The J gene is TRBJ2-3, the V gene TRBV7-9; maybe TRBD2 (6 bases). V lost 1 base and J 0 bases, leaving 8 bases between the germline ends. Germline-derived CDR1 and CDR2 are SEHNR and FQNEAQ (reference sequence). The CDR3 has 15 residues. CDR3 amino acids: CASSLGDSSTDTQYF. The CDR3 DNA sequence: TGTGCCAGCAGCTTAGGGGACTCTAGCACAGATACGCAGTATTTT.

The gene calls are TRBV4-1 and TRBJ2-7; D is perhaps TRBD2 (5 bases). Germline assignment: CDR1 MGHRA and CDR2 YSYEKL. Trimming cost V 0 bases and J 3 bases, with 15 bases left between them. CDR3 length: 16 residues. The CDR3 loop reads CASSQELMGSLYEQYF. DNA of the CDR3: TGCGCCAGCAGCCAAGAATTGATGGGGAGCCTCTACGAGCAGTACTTC.

This chain links TRBV4-1 with TRBJ1-5; D remains unclear. The CDR3 length is 13 residues. V lost 3 bases, J lost 7 bases, and 10 bases lay in between. Germline V gene data show CDR1 as MGHRA and CDR2 as YSYEKL. The CDR3 region is CASSHRTEQPQHF. CDR3 bases: TGCGCCAGCAGCCATCGCACAGAACAGCCCCAGCATTTT.

On this clone: Relative to the germline gene, one junction end is altered; a read error may explain this. The chain combines TRBV4-3 with TRBJ2-7; D is perhaps TRBD1 (5 bases). Germline CDR1 LGHNA, CDR2 YSLEER. This CDR3 is built from 12 residues. The CDR3 loop reads CASSGAGMTLHF. In nucleotides, the CDR3 is TGCGCCAGCAGTGGGGCTGGTATGACGTTGCACTTC.

The gene calls are TRBV9 and TRBJ2-1; 8 bases match TRBD2. The germline V gene encodes CDR1 SGDLS and CDR2 YYNGEE. V shed 3 bases and J 9 bases; nucleotides not matched to a gene: 11. The CDR3 has 15 amino acids. The CDR3, as DNA: TGTGCCAGCAGCGCCCGACTAGCGCACGTCAGTGAGCAGTTCTTC. The encoded protein is CASSARLAHVSEQFF.

The chain has TRBV4-3 and TRBJ2-3, with D tentatively TRBD1 (6 bases). Germline CDR1 reads LGHNA; CDR2 reads YSLEER. There are 13 residues in the CDR3. Deletions cut 1 base from V and 6 bases from J, with 8 bases between. The CDR3 protein is CASSQAQGDTQYF. The CDR3 bases are TGCGCCAGCAGCCAAGCGCAGGGGGATACGCAGTATTTT.

The rearrangement uses TRBV7-6 and TRBJ1-3; D is unclear. V lost 0 bases to trimming and J lost 4 bases, with 4 bases between them. There are 13 residues in the CDR3. The germline CDR1 and CDR2 sequences are SGHVS and FNYEAQ. The CDR3 is CASSLADGNTIYF. CDR3 in DNA: TGTGCCAGCAGCTTAGCGGACGGAAACACCATATATTTT.

The chain couples TRBV2 to TRBJ1-1; D is perhaps TRBD1 (5 bases). This CDR3 is 12 amino acids long. Trimming cost V 4 bases and J 6 bases, with 9 bases left between them. Germline CDR1 SNHLY, CDR2 FYNNEI. CDR3 nucleotides: TGTGCCAGCAGTGCTCAGGGCTCTGAAGCTTTCTTT. It yields the protein CASSAQGSEAFF.

The genes are TRBV18 and TRBJ1-3; D might be TRBD1 (5 bases). The V and J ends lost 1 base and 2 bases respectively, with 15 bases between them. The CDR3 has 17 residues. Germline V lookup: CDR1 KGHSH, CDR2 LQKENI. The CDR3 protein is CASSPLPGPATGNTIYF. The CDR3 nucleotides read TGTGCCAGCTCACCACTACCGGGACCAGCTACTGGAAACACCATATATTTT. The variable domain in full, completed from reference TRBV18 and TRBJ1-3, reads NAGVMQNPRHLVRRRGQEARLRCSPMKGHSHVYWYRQLPEEGLKFMVYLQKENIIDESGMPKERFSAEFPKEGPSILRIQQVVRGDSAAYFCASSPLPGPATGNTIYFGEGSWLTVV.

CDR3 nucleotide sequence: TGCGCCAGCAGCCAAGATTCTACAGAAGAGACCCAGTACTTC. It is translated as CASSQDSTEETQYF. The chain is built from TRBV4-1 and TRBJ2-5, with D hard to call. The CDR3 covers 14 residues. V lost 0 bases, J lost 3 bases, and 8 bases lay in between. CDR1 is MGHRA and CDR2 is YSYEKL in the germline V gene.

This chain links TRBV9 with TRBJ2-5, with D tentatively TRBD2 (6 bases). The CDR3 is 13 residues long. V was cut by 4 bases and J by 5 bases, with 12 bases left in between. The germline CDR1 and CDR2 sequences are SGDLS and YYNGEE. In DNA form, the CDR3 reads TGTGCCAGCAGCTCCCTAGCGTGGGAGACCCAGTACTTC. This encodes CASSSLAWETQYF.

V and J are TRBV9 and TRBJ2-7; 15 bases map to TRBD2. The V gene end was trimmed by 4 bases and the J gene end by 3 bases; junction bases not matched to a gene: 5. Germline V gives CDR1 SGDLS, CDR2 YYNGEE. The length of the CDR3 is 16 residues. CDR3 sequence reads: CASSPGLAGGIYEQYF. The CDR3 nucleotides read TGTGCCAGCAGCCCGGGACTAGCGGGAGGTATCTACGAGCAGTACTTC.

The chain couples TRBV7-6 to TRBJ2-1, with 7 bases identical to TRBD2. CDR3 length equals 15 residues. CDR1 SGHVS and CDR2 FNYEAQ come from the germline V gene. The ends lost 5 bases at V and 2 bases at J; junction bases unmatched: 6. The CDR3, as DNA: TGTGCCAGCAGCCCGGGACTACCCGCCTACAATGAGCAGTTCTTC. This codes for CASSPGLPAYNEQFF.